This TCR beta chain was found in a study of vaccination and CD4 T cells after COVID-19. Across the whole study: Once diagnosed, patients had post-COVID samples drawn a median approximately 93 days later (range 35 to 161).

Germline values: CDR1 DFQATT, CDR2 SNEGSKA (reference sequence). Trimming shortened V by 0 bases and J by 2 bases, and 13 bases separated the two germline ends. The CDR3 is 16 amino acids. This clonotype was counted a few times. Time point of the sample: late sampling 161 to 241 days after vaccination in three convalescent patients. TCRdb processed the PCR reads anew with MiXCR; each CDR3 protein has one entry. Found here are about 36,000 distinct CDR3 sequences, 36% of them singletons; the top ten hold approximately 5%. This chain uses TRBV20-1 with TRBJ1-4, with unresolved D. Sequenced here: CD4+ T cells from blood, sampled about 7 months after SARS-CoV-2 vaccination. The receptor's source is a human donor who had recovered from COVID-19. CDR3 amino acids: CSARDPRSATNEKLFF. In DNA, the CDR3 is TGCAGTGCTAGAGATCCCCGTAGTGCGACTAATGAAAAACTGTTTTTT.